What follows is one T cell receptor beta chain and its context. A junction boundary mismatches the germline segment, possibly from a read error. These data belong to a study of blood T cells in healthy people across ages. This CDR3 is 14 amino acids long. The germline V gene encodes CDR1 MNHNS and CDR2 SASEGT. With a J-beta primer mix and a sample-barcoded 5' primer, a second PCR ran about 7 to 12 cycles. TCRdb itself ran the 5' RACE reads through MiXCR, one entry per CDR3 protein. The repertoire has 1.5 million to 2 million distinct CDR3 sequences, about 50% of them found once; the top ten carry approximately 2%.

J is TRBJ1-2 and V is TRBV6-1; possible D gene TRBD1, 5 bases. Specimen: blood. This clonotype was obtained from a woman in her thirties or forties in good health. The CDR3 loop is CASSEFSGSVGYTF. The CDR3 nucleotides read TGCGCCAGCAGTGAATTCTCAGGGTCGGTTGGCTACACCTTC.